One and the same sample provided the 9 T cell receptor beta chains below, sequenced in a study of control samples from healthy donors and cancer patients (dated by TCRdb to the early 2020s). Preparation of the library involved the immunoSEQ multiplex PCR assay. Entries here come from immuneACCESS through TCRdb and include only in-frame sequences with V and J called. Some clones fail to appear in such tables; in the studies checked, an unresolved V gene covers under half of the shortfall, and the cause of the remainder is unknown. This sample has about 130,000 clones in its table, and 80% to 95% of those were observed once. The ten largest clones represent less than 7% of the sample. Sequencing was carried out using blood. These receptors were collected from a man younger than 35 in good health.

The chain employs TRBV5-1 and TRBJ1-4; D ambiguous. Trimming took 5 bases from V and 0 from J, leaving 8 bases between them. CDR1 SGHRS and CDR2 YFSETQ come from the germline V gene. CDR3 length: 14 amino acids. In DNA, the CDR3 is TGCGCCAGCAGTGGCGCCACAACTAATGAAAAACTGTTTTTT. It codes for CASSGATTNEKLFF.

CDR3: CASSSTGGKLNYGYTF. CDR3 in DNA: TGTGCCAGCAGCTCCACAGGGGGCAAGTTGAACTATGGCTACACCTTC. The J gene is TRBJ1-2, the V gene TRBV11-2, with 9 bases aligning to TRBD1. In germline, CDR1 is SGHAT, CDR2 FQNNGV. The J segment lost 2 bases and the V segment lost 4 bases, leaving 8 bases of the junction unmatched. This CDR3 has 16 residues.

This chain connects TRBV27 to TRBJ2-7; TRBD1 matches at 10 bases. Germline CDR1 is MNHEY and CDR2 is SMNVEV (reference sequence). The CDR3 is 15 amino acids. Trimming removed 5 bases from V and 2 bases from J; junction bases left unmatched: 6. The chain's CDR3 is CASSPTGQGTYEQYF. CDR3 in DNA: TGTGCCAGCAGTCCCACGGGACAGGGGACCTACGAGCAGTACTTC.

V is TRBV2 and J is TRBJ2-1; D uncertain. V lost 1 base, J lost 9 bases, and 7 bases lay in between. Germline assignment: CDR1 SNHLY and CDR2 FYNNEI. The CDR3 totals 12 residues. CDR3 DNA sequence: TGTGCCAGCAGTGAAGGGCGAGGTGAGCAGTTCTTC. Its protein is CASSEGRGEQFF.

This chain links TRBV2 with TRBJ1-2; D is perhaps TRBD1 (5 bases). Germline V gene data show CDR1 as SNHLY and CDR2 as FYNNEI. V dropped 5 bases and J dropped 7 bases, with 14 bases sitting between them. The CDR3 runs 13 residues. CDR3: CASSIRGNLGYTF. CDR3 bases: TGTGCCAGCAGTATTAGGGGTAACCTTGGCTACACCTTC.

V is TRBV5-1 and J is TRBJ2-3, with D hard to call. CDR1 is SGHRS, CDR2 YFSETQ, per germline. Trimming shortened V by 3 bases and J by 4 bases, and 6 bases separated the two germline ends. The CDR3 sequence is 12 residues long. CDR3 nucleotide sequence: TGCGCCAGCAGCTCGGGCGCAGATACGCAGTATTTT. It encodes CASSSGADTQYF.

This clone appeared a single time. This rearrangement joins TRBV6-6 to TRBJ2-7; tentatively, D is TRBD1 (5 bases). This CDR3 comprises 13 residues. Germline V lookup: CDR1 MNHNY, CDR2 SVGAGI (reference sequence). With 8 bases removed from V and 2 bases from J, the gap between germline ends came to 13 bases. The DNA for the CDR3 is TGTGCCAGCGCTGGGGCAGGCACCTACGAGCAGTACTTC. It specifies CASAGAGTYEQYF.

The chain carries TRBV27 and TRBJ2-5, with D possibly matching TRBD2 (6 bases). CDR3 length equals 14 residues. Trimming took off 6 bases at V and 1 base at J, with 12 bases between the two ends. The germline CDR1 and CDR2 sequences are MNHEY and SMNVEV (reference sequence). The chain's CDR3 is CASRDLASQETQYF. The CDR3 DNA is TGTGCCAGCAGAGATCTAGCGTCCCAAGAGACCCAGTACTTC.

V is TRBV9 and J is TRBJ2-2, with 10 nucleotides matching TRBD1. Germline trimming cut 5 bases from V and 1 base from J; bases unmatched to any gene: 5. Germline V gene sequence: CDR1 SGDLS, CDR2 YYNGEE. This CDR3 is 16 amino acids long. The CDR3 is CASSTRDRGNTGELFF. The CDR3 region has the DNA TGTGCCAGCAGTACTCGGGACAGGGGGAACACCGGGGAGCTGTTTTTT.